The clone carrying this TCR beta chain was counted at least ten times. The antigen remains undetermined. The CDR3 covers 15 residues. Trimming shortened V by 6 bases and J by 6 bases, and 17 bases separated the two germline ends. CDR1 and CDR2 (germline): SNHLY, FYNNEI. The data were taken from a study of T cells in Graves' hyperthyroidism and ophthalmopathy. On the basis of clinical symptoms, serum thyroxine and TRAb, thyroid ultrasound and orbital computed tomography, diagnoses were made. RNA transcripts yielded amplified TCR beta CDR3 regions. HTBI primers were employed in a first-round RT-PCR of the TCR CDR3. One entry per CDR3 protein, called by TCRdb with MiXCR from the multiplex PCR reads. The sample gives 650,000 to 750,000 distinct CDR3 sequences, 12% to 15% of which show up once; roughly a tenth is in the top ten. Study-level points and caveats: Blood also held most thyroid clonotypes expanded beyond 0.001.

The source is a woman under 30 with Graves' hyperthyroidism. The sequenced sample consisted of blood. This rearrangement joins TRBV2 to TRBJ1-4; D remains unclear. This chain's CDR3 is CASSAEGGTDEKLFF. The DNA for the CDR3 is TGTGCCAGCAGCGCTGAAGGAGGCACCGATGAAAAACTGTTTTTT.